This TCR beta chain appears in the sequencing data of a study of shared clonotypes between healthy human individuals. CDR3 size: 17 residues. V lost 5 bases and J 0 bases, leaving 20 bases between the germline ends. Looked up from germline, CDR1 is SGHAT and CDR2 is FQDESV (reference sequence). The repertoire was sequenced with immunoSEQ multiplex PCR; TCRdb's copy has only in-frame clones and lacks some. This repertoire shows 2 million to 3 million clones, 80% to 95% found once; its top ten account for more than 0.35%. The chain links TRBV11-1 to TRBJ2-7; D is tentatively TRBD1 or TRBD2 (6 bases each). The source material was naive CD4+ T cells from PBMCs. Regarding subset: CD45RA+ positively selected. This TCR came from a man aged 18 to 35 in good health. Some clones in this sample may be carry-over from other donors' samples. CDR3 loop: CASSPPLAGHPSYEQYF. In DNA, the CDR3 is TGTGCCAGCAGCCCGCCCCTGGCGGGACACCCCTCCTACGAGCAGTACTTC.